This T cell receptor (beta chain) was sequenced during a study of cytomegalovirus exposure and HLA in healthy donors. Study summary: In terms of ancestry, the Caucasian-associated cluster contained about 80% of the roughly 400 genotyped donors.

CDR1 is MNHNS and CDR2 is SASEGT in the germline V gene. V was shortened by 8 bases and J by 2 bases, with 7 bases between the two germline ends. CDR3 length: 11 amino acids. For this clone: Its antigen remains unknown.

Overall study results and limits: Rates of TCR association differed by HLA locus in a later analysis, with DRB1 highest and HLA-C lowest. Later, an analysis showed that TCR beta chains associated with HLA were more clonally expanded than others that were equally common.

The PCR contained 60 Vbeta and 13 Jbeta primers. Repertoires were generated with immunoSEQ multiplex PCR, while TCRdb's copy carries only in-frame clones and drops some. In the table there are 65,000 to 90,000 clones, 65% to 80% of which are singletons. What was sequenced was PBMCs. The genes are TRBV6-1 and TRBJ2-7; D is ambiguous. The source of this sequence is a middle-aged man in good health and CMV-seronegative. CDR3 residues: CASSPPYEQYF. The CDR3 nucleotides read TGTGCCAGCTCTCCTCCCTACGAGCAGTACTTC.